This TCR beta chain was captured in a study of blood T cell repertoires in COVID-19. Across the whole study: Samples of COVID-19 (acute and convalescent) were obtained from the United States, Italy and Spain.

Profiled with immunoSEQ multiplex PCR; TCRdb holds only in-frame clones, not every one. The sample yields over 20,000 clones, around 92% seen once. The clonotype was recovered from a man between 65 and 85 years old with active COVID-19. Sequencing was carried out using peripheral blood.

CDR3 nucleotides: TGTGCCAGCTCACGCACAGGGACAGGTAGAGAGACCCAGTACTTC. It is translated as CASSRTGTGRETQYF. The chain has TRBV18 and TRBJ2-5; 8 nucleotides line up with TRBD1. There are 15 residues in the CDR3. Looked up from germline, CDR1 is KGHSH and CDR2 is LQKENI. After removal of 4 bases from V and 4 bases from J, the junction contained 8 bases not matched to a gene. The full variable domain, rest sourced from reference TRBV18 and TRBJ2-5, is NAGVMQNPRHLVRRRGQEARLRCSPMKGHSHVYWYRQLPEEGLKFMVYLQKENIIDESGMPKERFSAEFPKEGPSILRIQQVVRGDSAAYFCASSRTGTGRETQYFGPGTRLLVL.